This T cell receptor (beta chain) was recorded in a study of shared clonotypes between healthy human individuals. Assay used: immunoSEQ multiplex PCR; TCRdb lists only in-frame clones, some missing. This table has more than 900,000 clones, 70% to 80% appearing once. A note on this clone: Antigen: not known.

The study's findings and limits: Naive subsets, compared against memory subsets, generally had larger estimated richness values.

The source is a man younger than 35 in good health. Some clones in this sample may be carry-over from other donors' samples. Input material: memory CD4+ T cells from PBMCs. Subset described: CD45RA-negative fraction.

CDR3 nucleotide sequence: TGCGCCAGCAGACGCGATATAACAGGGAACTATGGCTACACCTTC. This translates into CASRRDITGNYGYTF. This chain uses TRBV5-1 with TRBJ1-2; possible D gene TRBD1, 6 bases. V was pared by 5 bases and J by 2 bases, with 16 bases between. This CDR3 region has 15 residues. Germline CDR1 SGHRS, CDR2 YFSETQ.